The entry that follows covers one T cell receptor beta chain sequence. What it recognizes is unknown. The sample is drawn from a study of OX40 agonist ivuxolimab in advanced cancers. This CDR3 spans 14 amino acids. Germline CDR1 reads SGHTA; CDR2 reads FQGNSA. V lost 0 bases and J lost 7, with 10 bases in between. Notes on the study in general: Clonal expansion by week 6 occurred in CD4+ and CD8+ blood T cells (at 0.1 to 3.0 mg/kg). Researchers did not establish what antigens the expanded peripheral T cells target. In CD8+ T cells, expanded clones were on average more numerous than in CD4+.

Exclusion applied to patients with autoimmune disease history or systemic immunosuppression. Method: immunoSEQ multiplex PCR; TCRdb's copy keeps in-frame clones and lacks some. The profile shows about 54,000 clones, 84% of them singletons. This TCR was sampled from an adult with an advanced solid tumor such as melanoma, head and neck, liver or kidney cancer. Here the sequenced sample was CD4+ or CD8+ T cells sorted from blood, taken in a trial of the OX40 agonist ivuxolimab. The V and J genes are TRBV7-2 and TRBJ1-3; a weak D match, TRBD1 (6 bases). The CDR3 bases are TGTGCCAGCAGCTTAGCCGGGGGCCAGAACACCATATATTTT. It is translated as CASSLAGGQNTIYF.